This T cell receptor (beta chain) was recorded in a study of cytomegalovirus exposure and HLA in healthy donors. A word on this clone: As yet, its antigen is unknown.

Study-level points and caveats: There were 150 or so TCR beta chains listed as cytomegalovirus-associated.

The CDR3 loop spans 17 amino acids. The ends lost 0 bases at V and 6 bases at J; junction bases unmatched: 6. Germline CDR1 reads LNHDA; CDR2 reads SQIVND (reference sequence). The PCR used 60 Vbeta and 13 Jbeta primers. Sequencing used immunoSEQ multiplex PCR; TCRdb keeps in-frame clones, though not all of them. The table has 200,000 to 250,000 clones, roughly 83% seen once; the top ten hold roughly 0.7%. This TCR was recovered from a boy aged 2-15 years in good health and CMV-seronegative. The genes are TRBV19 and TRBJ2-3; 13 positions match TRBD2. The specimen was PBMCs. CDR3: CASSIDFGTSGMDTQYF. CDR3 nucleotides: TGTGCCAGTAGTATAGATTTCGGGACTAGCGGGATGGATACGCAGTATTTT.